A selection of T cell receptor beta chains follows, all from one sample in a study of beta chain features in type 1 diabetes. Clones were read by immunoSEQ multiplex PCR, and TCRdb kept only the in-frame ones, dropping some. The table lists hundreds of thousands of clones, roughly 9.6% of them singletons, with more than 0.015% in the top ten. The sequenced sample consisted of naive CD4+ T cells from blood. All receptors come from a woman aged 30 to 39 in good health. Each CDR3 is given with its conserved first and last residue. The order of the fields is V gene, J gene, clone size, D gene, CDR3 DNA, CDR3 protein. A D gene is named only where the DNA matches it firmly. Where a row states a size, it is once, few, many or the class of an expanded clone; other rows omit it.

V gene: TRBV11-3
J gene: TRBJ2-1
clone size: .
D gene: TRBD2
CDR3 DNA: TGTGCCAGCAGCTTAGATCAGATGGGACTAAGCGGGAGTACTAATGAGCAGTTCTTC
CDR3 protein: CASSLDQMGLSGSTNEQFF

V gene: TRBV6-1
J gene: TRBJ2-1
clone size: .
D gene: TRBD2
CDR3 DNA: TGTGCCAGCAAGACGGGTCTAGCGGGTAATGAGCAGTTCTTC
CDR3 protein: CASKTGLAGNEQFF

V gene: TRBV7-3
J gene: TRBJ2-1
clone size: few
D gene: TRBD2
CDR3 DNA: TGTGCCAGCAGCTTTCCACTAGCGGGAGGGCCCGATGAGCAGTTCTTC
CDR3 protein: CASSFPLAGGPDEQFF

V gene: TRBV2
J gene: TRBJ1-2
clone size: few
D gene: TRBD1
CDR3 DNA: TGTGCCAGCAGTCTGGGACAGGGGATATATGGCTACACCTTC
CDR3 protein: CASSLGQGIYGYTF

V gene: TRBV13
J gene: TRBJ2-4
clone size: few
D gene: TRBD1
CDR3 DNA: TGTGCCAGCAGCGAACAGGGGGCACTAGCCAAAAACATTCAGTACTTC
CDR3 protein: CASSEQGALAKNIQYF

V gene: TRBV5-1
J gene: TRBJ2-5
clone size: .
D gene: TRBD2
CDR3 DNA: TGCGCCAGCAGCTCGGGACTAGCGCCCTCGGAGACCCAGTACTTC
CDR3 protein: CASSSGLAPSETQYF

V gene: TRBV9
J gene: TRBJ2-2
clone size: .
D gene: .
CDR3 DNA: TGTGCCAGCAGCTATCATAGAGCCACCGGGGAGCTGTTTTTT
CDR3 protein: CASSYHRATGELFF

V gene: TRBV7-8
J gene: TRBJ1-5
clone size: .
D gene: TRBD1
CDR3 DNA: TGTGCCAGCAGCTTAGATGGGGACAGTACAATCAATCAGCCCCAGCATTTT
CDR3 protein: CASSLDGDSTINQPQHF

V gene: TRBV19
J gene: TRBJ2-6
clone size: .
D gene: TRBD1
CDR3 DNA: TGTGCCAGTAGTAGACAGGGAGAGTCTGGGGCCAACGTCCTGACTTTC
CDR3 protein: CASSRQGESGANVLTF

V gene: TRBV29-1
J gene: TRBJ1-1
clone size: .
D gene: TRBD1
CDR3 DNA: TGCAGCGTTGATTTCCCAGGGGAAACAGGGGCAGACACTGAAGCTTTCTTT
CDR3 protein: CSVDFPGETGADTEAFF

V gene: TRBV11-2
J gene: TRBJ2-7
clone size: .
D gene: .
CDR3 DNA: TGTGCCAGCAGCCAACAGGGGACTAGCTCCTACGAGCAGTACTTC
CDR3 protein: CASSQQGTSSYEQYF

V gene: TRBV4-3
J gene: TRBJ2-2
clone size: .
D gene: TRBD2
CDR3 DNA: TGCGCCAGCAGCCAAGAGGGGATACTAGCGGCGAACACCGGGGAGCTGTTTTTT
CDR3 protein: CASSQEGILAANTGELFF

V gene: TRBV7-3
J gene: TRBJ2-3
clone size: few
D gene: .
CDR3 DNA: TGTGCCAGCAGCTTAAGCCCCCCCTCTATCGCTGATACGCAGTATTTT
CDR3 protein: CASSLSPPSIADTQYF

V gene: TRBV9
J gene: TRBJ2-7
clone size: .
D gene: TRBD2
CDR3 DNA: TGTGCCAGCAGCGTAATGCCTGGCTTCGGCGGGAGAATCCACGAGCAGTACTTC
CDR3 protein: CASSVMPGFGGRIHEQYF

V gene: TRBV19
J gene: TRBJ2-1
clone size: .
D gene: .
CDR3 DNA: TGTGCCAGTAGTAGGTCCCTAGGAGGAGGTGAGCAGTTCTTC
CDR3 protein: CASSRSLGGGEQFF

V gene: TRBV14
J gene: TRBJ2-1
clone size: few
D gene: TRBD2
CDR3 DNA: TGTGCCAGCAGCGCACGGCGAATTACTAGCGGGAGGGCCGGTGAGCAGTTCTTC
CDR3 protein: CASSARRITSGRAGEQFF

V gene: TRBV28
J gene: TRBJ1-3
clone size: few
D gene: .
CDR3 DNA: TGTGCCAGCAGTTTGGCTTCACAGGGTGGAAACACCATATATTTT
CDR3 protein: CASSLASQGGNTIYF

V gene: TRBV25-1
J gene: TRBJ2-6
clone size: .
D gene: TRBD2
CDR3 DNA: TGTGCCAGCAGAACTAGCGGGGTCTCTGGGGCCAACGTCCTGACTTTC
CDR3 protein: CASRTSGVSGANVLTF

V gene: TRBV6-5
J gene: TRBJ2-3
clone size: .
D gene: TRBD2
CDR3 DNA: TGTGCCAGCAGTTGGACGGGAGGGCGGCCAGATACGCAGTATTTT
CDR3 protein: CASSWTGGRPDTQYF

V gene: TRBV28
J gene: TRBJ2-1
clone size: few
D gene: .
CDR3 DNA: TGTGCCAGCAGCTCAGAGGGAGGTTCAACCTACAATGAGCAGTTCTTC
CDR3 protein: CASSSEGGSTYNEQFF

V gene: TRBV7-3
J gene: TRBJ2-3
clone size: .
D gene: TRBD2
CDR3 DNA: TGTGCCAGCAGCCAGGCCCCGGGACTAGCGGGATCCACTAGCACAGATACGCAGTATTTT
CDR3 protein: CASSQAPGLAGSTSTDTQYF

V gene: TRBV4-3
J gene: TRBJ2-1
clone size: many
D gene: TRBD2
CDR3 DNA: TGCGCCAGCAGCCAAGGGACTAGCGGGAACAATGAGCAGTTCTTC
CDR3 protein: CASSQGTSGNNEQFF

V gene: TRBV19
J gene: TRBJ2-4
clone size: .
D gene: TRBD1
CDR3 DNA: TGTGCCAGTACCGGGACAGGGGGAGCCAAAAACATTCAGTACTTC
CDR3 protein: CASTGTGGAKNIQYF

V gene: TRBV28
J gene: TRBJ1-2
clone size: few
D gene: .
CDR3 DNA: TGTGCCATTAGGCAGGGCTTGACTGGCTACACCTTC
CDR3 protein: CAIRQGLTGYTF

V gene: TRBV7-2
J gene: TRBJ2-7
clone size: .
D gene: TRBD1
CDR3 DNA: TGTGCCAGCAGCTTAGACAGGGGCCTCTTAGGCCACGAGCAGTACTTC
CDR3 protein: CASSLDRGLLGHEQYF

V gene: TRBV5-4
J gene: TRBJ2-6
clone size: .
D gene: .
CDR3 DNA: TGTGCCAGCAGCAGAACGGACAGCTCTGGGGCCAACGTCCTGACTTTC
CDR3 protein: CASSRTDSSGANVLTF

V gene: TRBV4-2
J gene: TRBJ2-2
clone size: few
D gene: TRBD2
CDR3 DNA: TGTGCCAGCAGCCAACTCGGGGGGGCCGGGGAGCTGTTTTTT
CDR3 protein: CASSQLGGAGELFF

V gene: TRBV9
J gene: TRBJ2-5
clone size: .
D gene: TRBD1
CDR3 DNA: TGTGCCAGCAGCGTAGGCGGGGACAGGGCTGAGACCCAGTACTTC
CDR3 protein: CASSVGGDRAETQYF

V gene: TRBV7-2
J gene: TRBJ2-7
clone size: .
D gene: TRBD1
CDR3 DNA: TGTGCCAGCAGCCCTATCCGACAGGGAGCATACGAGCAGTACTTC
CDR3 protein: CASSPIRQGAYEQYF

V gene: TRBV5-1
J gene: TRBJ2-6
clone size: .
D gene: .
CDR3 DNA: TGCGCCAGCAAGGACGGACAGCAATACTCTGGGGCCAACGTCCTGACTTTC
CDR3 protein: CASKDGQQYSGANVLTF

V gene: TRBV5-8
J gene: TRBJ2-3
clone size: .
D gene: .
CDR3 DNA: TGTGCCAGCAGCTTGAGAGTCCCATCCACAGATACGCAGTATTTT
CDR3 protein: CASSLRVPSTDTQYF

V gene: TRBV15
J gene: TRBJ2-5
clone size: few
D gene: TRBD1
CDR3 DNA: TGTGCCACCAGCAGACAGGGGGAGCAGTACTTC
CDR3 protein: CATSRQGEQYF

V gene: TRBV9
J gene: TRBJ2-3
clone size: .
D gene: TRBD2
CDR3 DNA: TGTGCCAGCAGCGTGCAGGGGACTAGCGCAGATACGCAGTATTTT
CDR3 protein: CASSVQGTSADTQYF

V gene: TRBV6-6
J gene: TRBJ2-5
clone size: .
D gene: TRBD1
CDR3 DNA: TGTGCCAGCACCCCCGACAGGGAGCGGAAGGGAGAGACCCAGTACTTC
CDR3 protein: CASTPDRERKGETQYF

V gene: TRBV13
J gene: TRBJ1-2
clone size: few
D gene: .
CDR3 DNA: TGTGCCAGCAGCCCCGGCCCGGGAAGAGAGGACTACACCTTC
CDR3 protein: CASSPGPGREDYTF

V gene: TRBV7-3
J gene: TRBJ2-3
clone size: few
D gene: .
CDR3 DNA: TGTGCCAGCAGCTTGGGACGGAGGGGCACAGATACGCAGTATTTT
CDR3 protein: CASSLGRRGTDTQYF

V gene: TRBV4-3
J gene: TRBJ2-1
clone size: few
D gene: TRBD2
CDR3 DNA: TGCGCCAGCAGCCTGACTAGCGGGGTCTCCTACAATGAGCAGTTCTTC
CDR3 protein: CASSLTSGVSYNEQFF

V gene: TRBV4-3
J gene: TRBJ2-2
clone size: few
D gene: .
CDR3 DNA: TGCGCCAGCAGCCAAGATCGGCAGGTCGACACCGGGGAGCTGTTTTTT
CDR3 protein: CASSQDRQVDTGELFF

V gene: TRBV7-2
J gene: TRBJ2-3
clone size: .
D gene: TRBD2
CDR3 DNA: TGTGCCAGCAGCTTGGGCGGGAGGGCCGTTAGCACAGATACGCAGTATTTT
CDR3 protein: CASSLGGRAVSTDTQYF

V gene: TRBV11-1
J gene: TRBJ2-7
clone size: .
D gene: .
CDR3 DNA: TGTGCCAGCAGCTTAGCCCCTGGGGGGGGCATCTACGAGCAGTACTTC
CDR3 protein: CASSLAPGGGIYEQYF